This T cell receptor (beta chain) was sequenced in a study of blood T cell repertoires in COVID-19. As for the study in general: The study drew acute and convalescent COVID-19 samples from the United States, Italy and Spain. The analysed material was cDNA or gDNA that came from T cells, B-cell-depleted T cells, or PBMCs.

The protocol was immunoSEQ multiplex PCR, while the TCRdb copy is restricted to in-frame clones and leaves out a portion. The top ten clones hold 2.2% of a sample with approximately 140,000 clones, around four fifths of them seen once. Germline CDR1 reads SGHAT; CDR2 reads FQNNGV. The CDR3 extends over 15 amino acids. Trimming stripped 5 bases from V and 3 bases from J, with 17 bases between. The sequence came from a man in his 70s with acute or convalescent COVID-19. This chain joins TRBV11-2 and TRBJ2-7; D uncertain. What was sequenced was peripheral blood. In nucleotides, the CDR3 is TGTGCCAGCAGCCTCAGGCGCATGCCCTTCTACGAGCAGTACTTC. As protein: CASSLRRMPFYEQYF.